The 32 T cell receptor beta chains below come from one sample, sequenced in a study of cytomegalovirus exposure and HLA in healthy donors. It was with 60 Vbeta and 13 Jbeta primers that the PCR ran. Measured with immunoSEQ multiplex PCR; TCRdb has only the in-frame clones, and not every one. The sample contains some 150,000 clones, approximately 80% of which appear only once. Sequenced sample: PBMCs. The source is a male donor in good health and CMV-seronegative.

The V and J genes are TRBV6-1 and TRBJ2-7; 7 bases map to TRBD1. Germline assignment: CDR1 MNHNS and CDR2 SASEGT. J lost 2 bases, V lost 7 bases, and 8 bases had no gene match. This CDR3 contains 14 residues. CDR3 loop: CASKIRDRPYEQYF. In DNA form, the CDR3 reads TGTGCCAGCAAGATCCGGGACAGACCCTACGAGCAGTACTTC.

This clone is a singleton in its sample. The CDR3 is CASINPGGREQYF. CDR3 coding DNA: TGTGCCAGCATCAACCCCGGAGGGCGCGAGCAGTACTTC. The J gene is TRBJ2-7, the V gene TRBV6-5; weak D call: TRBD2 (6 bases). The germline V gene has CDR1 MNHEY and CDR2 SVGAGI. Deletions cut 7 bases from V and 6 bases from J, with 16 bases between. This CDR3 has 13 residues.

This clone was seen a single time. The gene calls are TRBV7-9 and TRBJ2-3; the match to TRBD2 covers 7 bases. The CDR3 runs 14 residues. In germline, CDR1 is SEHNR, CDR2 FQNEAQ (reference sequence). The trim removed 5 bases at V and 1 base at J, leaving 3 bases unmatched. The CDR3 here is CASSRTSGTDTQYF. The CDR3 DNA sequence: TGTGCCAGCAGCCGTACTAGCGGCACAGATACGCAGTATTTT.

This clone appeared a single time. The rearrangement links TRBV5-1 to TRBJ2-2, with 9 bases identical to TRBD1. Unmatched junction bases numbered 6, after V lost 4 bases and J lost 5 bases. The CDR3 has 15 amino acids. From germline, CDR1 is SGHRS and CDR2 YFSETQ. CDR3 in amino acids: CASSVQGAGTGELFF. The CDR3 DNA is TGCGCCAGCAGCGTACAGGGGGCTGGGACCGGGGAGCTGTTTTTT.

The rearrangement joins TRBV6-1 to TRBJ2-3; D ambiguous. This CDR3 is 14 amino acids long. In germline, CDR1 is MNHNS, CDR2 SASEGT. Trimming left V 1 base short and J 5 bases short, with 10 bases between. CDR3 sequence: CASSEEGAIDTQYF. The CDR3 DNA follows: TGTGCCAGCAGTGAAGAAGGAGCGATAGATACGCAGTATTTT.

The chain employs TRBV29-1 and TRBJ1-2, with D perhaps matching TRBD1 (6 bases). Trimming stripped 6 bases from V and 7 bases from J, with 15 bases between. From germline, CDR1 is SQVTM and CDR2 ANQGSEA. This CDR3 has 12 amino acids. CDR3 in amino acids: CSVVKAGVGYTF. Here the CDR3 DNA reads TGCAGCGTCGTAAAGGCAGGGGTTGGCTACACCTTC.

The chain recombines TRBV4-3 with TRBJ2-1, with a weak D call TRBD2 (6 bases). The ends were cut back, 0 bases at V and 5 bases at J, with 11 bases in the middle. The length of the CDR3 is 15 residues. CDR1 is LGHNA and CDR2 is YSLEER in the germline V gene. CDR3 in amino acids: CASSQDLAIHNEQFF. The CDR3 DNA reads TGCGCCAGCAGCCAAGACCTAGCGATTCACAATGAGCAGTTCTTC.

V usage is TRBV6-5 and J usage is TRBJ1-6; TRBD1 is a possible D gene (5 bases). The CDR3 contains 13 residues. Germline V gene data show CDR1 as MNHEY and CDR2 as SVGAGI. V was clipped by 6 bases and J by 10 bases, with 13 bases between them. The CDR3 region is CASRQGLESPLHF. For the CDR3, the DNA is TGTGCCAGCAGGCAGGGTTTAGAGTCACCCCTCCACTTT.

This chain links TRBV5-1 with TRBJ2-1; D perhaps matches TRBD1 (6 bases). Between the trimmed V and J ends, which lost 4 bases and 7 bases, there was a span of 9 bases. The CDR3 is made up of 12 amino acids. Germline V gene sequence: CDR1 SGHRS, CDR2 YFSETQ. CDR3 sequence (DNA): TGCGCCAGCAGCGTCGACAGGAATGAGCAGTTCTTC. It yields the protein CASSVDRNEQFF. The entire variable domain, with the rest obtained from reference TRBV5-1 and TRBJ2-1, is as follows: KAGVTQTPRYLIKTRGQQVTLSCSPISGHRSVSWYQQTPGQGLQFLFEYFSETQRNKGNFPGRFSGRQFSNSRSEMNVSTLELGDSALYLCASSVDRNEQFFGPGTRLTVL.

The chain links TRBV25-1 to TRBJ1-5; 10 nucleotides agree with TRBD1. The germline CDR1 and CDR2 sequences are MGHDK and SYGVNS. The CDR3 loop spans 18 amino acids. The ends lost 3 bases at V and 1 base at J; junction bases unmatched: 9. DNA for the CDR3: TGTGCCAGCAGTGATGGGACAGGGGATGAAGGCAGCAATCAGCCCCAGCATTTT. It yields the protein CASSDGTGDEGSNQPQHF.

V usage is TRBV7-9 and J usage is TRBJ2-7; 9 bases are a match to TRBD1. From germline, CDR1 is SEHNR and CDR2 FQNEAQ (reference sequence). This CDR3 contains 15 residues. J lost 4 bases, V lost 2 bases, and 6 bases had no gene match. The CDR3 region is CASSLRQGVNYEQYF. The CDR3 DNA sequence: TGTGCCAGCAGCTTACGACAGGGGGTCAATTACGAGCAGTACTTC.

V gene TRBV9 combines with J gene TRBJ2-7; D is possibly TRBD1 (6 bases). Per germline, CDR1 SGDLS and CDR2 YYNGEE. Trimming took off 0 bases at V and 0 bases at J, with 7 bases between the two ends. CDR3 length: 14 amino acids. CDR3 DNA sequence: TGTGCCAGCAGCGTAGGGGGGCCCTCCTACGAGCAGTACTTC. It translates to CASSVGGPSYEQYF.

This rearrangement joins TRBV6-1 to TRBJ2-7, with 7 positions matching TRBD1. Germline V gives CDR1 MNHNS, CDR2 SASEGT. V lost 0 bases to trimming and J lost 1 base; unmatched junction nucleotides: 6. The CDR3 runs 16 residues. The CDR3 nucleotides are TGTGCCAGCAGTGAAGCGTCCGGGACAGATTCCTACGAGCAGTACTTC. This codes for CASSEASGTDSYEQYF.

The gene calls are TRBV18 and TRBJ1-1; 11 nucleotides agree with TRBD1. The CDR3 is made up of 16 amino acids. Germline-derived CDR1 and CDR2 are KGHSH and LQKENI. The V and J ends lost 2 bases and 0 bases, in that order; junction bases with no gene match: 2. Written as DNA, the CDR3 is TGTGCCAGCTCACCAGGACAGGGGGCTATGAACACTGAAGCTTTCTTT. It translates to CASSPGQGAMNTEAFF.

The V and J genes are TRBV9 and TRBJ2-3; a possible D gene is TRBD2 (5 bases). Germline CDR1 and CDR2: SGDLS and YYNGEE. Trimming stripped 3 bases from V and 0 bases from J, with 11 bases between. The CDR3 runs to 15 residues. The CDR3 DNA reads as TGTGCCAGCAGCGGGACTGCAACTAGCACAGATACGCAGTATTTT. It specifies CASSGTATSTDTQYF.

V and J are TRBV11-2 and TRBJ1-1; 10 bases are shared with TRBD1. V dropped 8 bases and J dropped 10; count of bases not matched to a gene: 13. CDR1 is SGHAT and CDR2 is FQNNGV in the germline V gene. The CDR3 consists of 14 residues. The CDR3 reads CASAGRQGALGAFF. CDR3 coding DNA: TGTGCCAGCGCGGGAAGACAGGGGGCACTCGGAGCTTTCTTT.

V usage is TRBV25-1 and J usage is TRBJ1-2; 11 bases are a match to TRBD1. J lost 7 bases, V lost 4 bases, and 2 bases had no gene match. This CDR3 region has 13 residues. Per germline, CDR1 MGHDK and CDR2 SYGVNS. The CDR3: CASSGTGGFGYTF. CDR3 bases: TGTGCCAGCAGTGGGACAGGGGGCTTTGGCTACACCTTC.

The chain combines TRBV15 with TRBJ2-3; no clear D. Germline V gene sequence: CDR1 LNHNV, CDR2 YYDKDF (reference sequence). CDR3 length equals 16 residues. Trimming took off 5 bases at V and 1 base at J, with 16 bases between the two ends. The CDR3, as DNA: TGTGCCACCAGCTTCGTACCAGTTATGGGCACAGATACGCAGTATTTT. It specifies CATSFVPVMGTDTQYF.

The genes are TRBV18 and TRBJ2-7, with D possibly TRBD1 on 5 matching bases. The V and J ends lost 3 bases and 2 bases respectively, with 8 bases between them. Germline V gene sequence: CDR1 KGHSH, CDR2 LQKENI. This CDR3 comprises 13 residues. The CDR3 coding sequence is TGTGCCAGCTCACCTCAGGACACCTACGAGCAGTACTTC. This translates into CASSPQDTYEQYF.

The chain couples TRBV5-1 to TRBJ1-1; D is unclear. Between the trimmed V and J ends, which lost 0 bases and 1 base, there was a span of 7 bases. The CDR3 runs to 14 residues. Germline lookup yields CDR1 SGHRS and CDR2 YFSETQ. The CDR3, as DNA: TGCGCCAGCAGCTTGGTTTCCGGGAACACTGAAGCTTTCTTT. It encodes CASSLVSGNTEAFF.

This chain connects TRBV9 to TRBJ2-6; possibly TRBD1 for D (5 bases). In germline, CDR1 is SGDLS, CDR2 YYNGEE. The V gene lost 4 bases and the J gene lost 4 bases, with 15 bases spanning the gap. CDR3 length equals 16 residues. CDR3 in amino acids: CASSPPQGAGANVLTF. CDR3 DNA sequence: TGTGCCAGCAGCCCACCTCAAGGGGCCGGGGCCAACGTCCTGACTTTC.

The CDR3 is CASSSGTGAYEQYF. CDR3 DNA: TGTGCCAGCAGCTCAGGGACAGGTGCCTACGAGCAGTACTTC. The chain recombines TRBV5-5 with TRBJ2-7, with 8 bases that match TRBD1. Germline CDR1 SGHKS, CDR2 YYEKEE (reference sequence). This CDR3 is built from 14 residues. The ends lost 3 bases at V and 2 bases at J; junction bases unmatched: 4. The complete variable domain, with remaining parts taken from reference TRBV5-5 and TRBJ2-7, reads DAGVTQSPTHLIKTRGQQVTLRCSPISGHKSVSWYQQVLGQGPQFIFQYYEKEERGRGNFPDRFSARQFPNYSSELNVNALLLGDSALYLCASSSGTGAYEQYFGPGTRLTVT.

This clone was picked up a small number of times. The chain uses TRBV9 and TRBJ2-5; 7 bases line up with TRBD2. Looked up from germline, CDR1 is SGDLS and CDR2 is YYNGEE. Trimming took 1 base from V and 5 from J; bases not matched to a gene: 8. The CDR3 has 15 amino acids. CDR3 DNA: TGTGCCAGCAGCGTATGGGGGAGTAGCGGGGAGACCCAGTACTTC. Protein product: CASSVWGSSGETQYF.

The J gene is TRBJ1-1, the V gene TRBV15; the D is unclear. The CDR3 has 15 amino acids. V dropped 0 bases and J dropped 1 base, with 9 bases sitting between them. CDR1 LNHNV and CDR2 YYDKDF come from the germline V gene (reference sequence). The CDR3 DNA follows: TGTGCCACCAGCAGAGATCGGGGAGCGAACACTGAAGCTTTCTTT. It specifies CATSRDRGANTEAFF.

The chain carries TRBV7-2 and TRBJ2-5, with D possibly being TRBD1 (6 bases). The germline CDR1 and CDR2 sequences are SGHTA and FQGNSA. Trimming cost V 5 bases and J 5 bases, with 15 bases left between them. This CDR3 contains 14 residues. CDR3 amino acids: CASSPQGSAETQYF. The CDR3 DNA follows: TGTGCCAGCAGCCCCCAGGGGTCGGCCGAGACCCAGTACTTC.

The genes are TRBV7-2 and TRBJ1-2, with 9 bases that match TRBD1. The CDR3 totals 14 residues. The V and J ends lost 2 bases and 8 bases, in that order; junction bases with no gene match: 6. The V gene's germline CDR1 is SGHTA and CDR2 FQGNSA. CDR3 amino acids: CASSLPGQGVGYTF. The CDR3, as DNA: TGTGCCAGCAGCTTACCGGGACAGGGAGTAGGCTACACCTTC.

V gene TRBV15 combines with J gene TRBJ2-5; 7 bases are shared with TRBD2. Germline V gives CDR1 LNHNV, CDR2 YYDKDF (reference sequence). This CDR3 contains 14 residues. With V trimmed by 3 bases and J by 5 bases, 6 bases remained unmatched. CDR3 amino acids: CATSSAGTKETQYF. The CDR3 DNA is TGTGCCACCAGCAGTGCTGGGACTAAGGAGACCCAGTACTTC.

This clone was seen more than once but under ten times. The chain recombines TRBV7-9 with TRBJ2-4; TRBD1 is a possible D gene (6 bases). This CDR3 is built from 14 residues. V lost 5 bases to trimming and J lost 4 bases, with 12 bases between them. Germline assignment: CDR1 SEHNR and CDR2 FQNEAQ (reference sequence). The CDR3 reads CASSDDRTKNIQYF. CDR3 nucleotide sequence: TGTGCCAGCAGCGACGACAGGACGAAAAACATTCAGTACTTC.

This chain links TRBV30 with TRBJ1-2; D unclear. The CDR3 runs to 11 residues. V was cut by 0 bases and J by 10 bases, with 9 bases left in between. Germline V gene data show CDR1 as GTSNPN and CDR2 as SVGIG (reference sequence). The chain's CDR3 is CAWSVGRSYTF. CDR3 DNA sequence: TGTGCCTGGAGTGTCGGTAGATCCTACACCTTC.

The chain has TRBV5-3 and TRBJ2-5; TRBD2 is a possible D gene (5 bases). TRBV5-3 is an open reading frame whose function is uncertain. The ends were cut back, 2 bases at V and 5 bases at J, with 13 bases in the middle. This CDR3 has 14 amino acids. The CDR3 protein is CARSFRIGGETQYF. The CDR3 DNA reads TGTGCCAGAAGCTTCCGGATTGGCGGGGAGACCCAGTACTTC.

This clone was detected only once. The chain combines TRBV7-2 with TRBJ2-5, with D possibly TRBD1 on 5 matching bases. The J call may be wrong; the DNA end is better matched by TRBJ2-7. Germline CDR1 SGHTA, CDR2 FQGNSA. This CDR3 comprises 15 residues. The CDR3 bases are TGTGCCAGCAGCTTAACGTCAGGGAAGAGCTACGAGCAGTACTTC. This sequence encodes CASSLTSGKSYEQYF.

The chain employs TRBV27 and TRBJ2-1, with TRBD1 matching 7 bases. Germline V lookup: CDR1 MNHEY, CDR2 SMNVEV (reference sequence). V was pared by 3 bases and J by 0 bases, with 8 bases of the junction left unmatched. The CDR3 contains 17 residues. CDR3 DNA sequence: TGTGCCAGCAGTTTGAGGAGCAGGGACAGCTCCTACAATGAGCAGTTCTTC. The encoded protein is CASSLRSRDSSYNEQFF.